The rows below give T cell receptor beta chains drawn from one sample of a study of control samples from healthy donors and cancer patients. Measured with immunoSEQ multiplex PCR; TCRdb has only the in-frame clones, and not every one. The sample lists about 95,000 clones, about 88% seen once, with roughly an eighth in the top ten. Material: blood. These receptors were collected from a woman aged 70-85 years in good health. CDR3s include the opening cysteine and the closing phenylalanine or tryptophan. D genes are given only for firm matches. A clone size is listed for some rows: how often the clone was seen (once, few, many), or a class if it is expanded.

v_call: TRBV3-1/TRBV3-2; d_call: TRBD1; clone_size: -; j_call: TRBJ1-1; cdr3_aa: CASSQGGGGTEAFF; cdr3_nt: TGTGCCAGCAGCCAAGGAGGGGGCGGCACTGAAGCTTTCTTT
v_call: TRBV5-1; d_call: -; clone_size: -; j_call: TRBJ1-2; cdr3_aa: CASSLRDTDYGYTF; cdr3_nt: TGCGCCAGCAGCCTCCGGGACACTGACTATGGCTACACCTTC
v_call: TRBV9; d_call: -; clone_size: -; j_call: TRBJ2-1; cdr3_aa: CASSVDSSPSSYNEQFF; cdr3_nt: TGTGCCAGCAGCGTAGACAGTAGCCCCAGCTCCTACAATGAGCAGTTCTTC
v_call: TRBV27; d_call: TRBD1; clone_size: -; j_call: TRBJ2-4; cdr3_aa: CASSSLTGVDIQYF; cdr3_nt: TGTGCCAGCAGCTCCCTGACAGGGGTTGACATTCAGTACTTC
v_call: TRBV6-2/TRBV6-3; d_call: TRBD1; clone_size: -; j_call: TRBJ2-2; cdr3_aa: CASSYMGQGYTGELFF; cdr3_nt: TGTGCCAGCAGTTACATGGGACAGGGGTATACCGGGGAGCTGTTTTTT
v_call: TRBV5-1; d_call: -; clone_size: -; j_call: TRBJ1-5; cdr3_aa: CASKGTLTGNQPQHF; cdr3_nt: TGCGCCAGCAAGGGGACCCTCACTGGTAATCAGCCCCAGCATTTT
v_call: TRBV19; d_call: TRBD1; clone_size: -; j_call: TRBJ1-5; cdr3_aa: CASSIPGQGARQPQHF; cdr3_nt: TGTGCCAGTAGTATCCCGGGACAGGGGGCGAGGCAGCCCCAGCATTTT
v_call: TRBV18; d_call: -; clone_size: -; j_call: TRBJ1-1; cdr3_aa: CASSPRDTEAFF; cdr3_nt: TGTGCCAGCTCACCAAGGGATACTGAAGCTTTCTTT
v_call: TRBV7-9; d_call: -; clone_size: -; j_call: TRBJ1-1; cdr3_aa: CASSLVSLQGNTEAFF; cdr3_nt: TGTGCCAGCAGCTTAGTGTCCCTACAAGGCAACACTGAAGCTTTCTTT
v_call: TRBV9; d_call: -; clone_size: few; j_call: TRBJ1-5; cdr3_aa: CASSTGGTNQPQHF; cdr3_nt: TGTGCCAGCAGCACGGGGGGCACAAATCAGCCCCAGCATTTT
v_call: TRBV5-1; d_call: -; clone_size: -; j_call: TRBJ2-3; cdr3_aa: CASSLQPDTQYF; cdr3_nt: TGCGCCAGCAGCTTACAGCCAGATACGCAGTATTTT
v_call: TRBV6-5; d_call: -; clone_size: -; j_call: TRBJ1-3; cdr3_aa: CASSADGGNTIYF; cdr3_nt: TGTGCCAGCAGCGCGGACGGAGGAAACACCATATATTTT
v_call: TRBV2; d_call: TRBD1; clone_size: -; j_call: TRBJ1-1; cdr3_aa: CASSERTGGWSTEAFF; cdr3_nt: TGTGCCAGCAGTGAAAGGACAGGGGGCTGGTCCACTGAAGCTTTCTTT
v_call: TRBV7-2; d_call: -; clone_size: -; j_call: TRBJ1-1; cdr3_aa: CASSLGRNTEAFF; cdr3_nt: TGTGCCAGCAGCTTAGGCAGGAACACTGAAGCTTTCTTT
v_call: TRBV27; d_call: -; clone_size: -; j_call: TRBJ1-4; cdr3_aa: CATRGANEKLFF; cdr3_nt: TGTGCCACTCGCGGGGCGAATGAAAAACTGTTTTTT
v_call: TRBV10-1; d_call: -; clone_size: -; j_call: TRBJ2-1; cdr3_aa: CASSESGVRAINEQFF; cdr3_nt: TGCGCCAGCAGTGAGTCGGGGGTCAGGGCCATAAATGAGCAGTTCTTC
v_call: TRBV19; d_call: TRBD1; clone_size: -; j_call: TRBJ2-2; cdr3_aa: CASSKAQGGTGELFF; cdr3_nt: TGTGCCAGTAGCAAGGCACAGGGGGGCACCGGGGAGCTGTTTTTT
v_call: TRBV5-4; d_call: -; clone_size: -; j_call: TRBJ1-2; cdr3_aa: CASTLTPAAGRVYGYTF; cdr3_nt: TGTGCCAGCACCTTGACCCCCGCGGCAGGGCGGGTCTATGGCTACACCTTC
v_call: TRBV4-2; d_call: TRBD1; clone_size: -; j_call: TRBJ1-5; cdr3_aa: CASSQEGRGDQPQHF; cdr3_nt: TGTGCCAGCAGCCAAGAGGGCAGGGGGGATCAGCCCCAGCATTTT
v_call: TRBV11-2; d_call: TRBD1; clone_size: -; j_call: TRBJ1-1; cdr3_aa: CASSLQGKNTEAFF; cdr3_nt: TGTGCCAGCAGCCTACAGGGGAAGAACACTGAAGCTTTCTTT
v_call: TRBV5-1; d_call: TRBD2; clone_size: -; j_call: TRBJ2-1; cdr3_aa: CASSLATSGYNEQFF; cdr3_nt: TGCGCCAGCAGCTTGGCTACTAGCGGATACAATGAGCAGTTCTTC
v_call: TRBV29-1; d_call: TRBD1; clone_size: -; j_call: TRBJ2-1; cdr3_aa: CSAGQGTYNEQFF; cdr3_nt: TGCAGCGCGGGACAGGGCACCTACAATGAGCAGTTCTTC
v_call: TRBV12-3/TRBV12-4; d_call: -; clone_size: -; j_call: TRBJ2-1; cdr3_aa: CASSFLAAEQFF; cdr3_nt: TGTGCCAGCAGTTTTTTGGCGGCCGAGCAGTTCTTC
v_call: TRBV3-1/TRBV3-2; d_call: -; clone_size: -; j_call: TRBJ1-2; cdr3_aa: CASSQDSGRDYGYTF; cdr3_nt: TGTGCCAGCAGCCAAGATTCGGGTCGGGACTATGGCTACACCTTC
v_call: TRBV7-9; d_call: -; clone_size: -; j_call: TRBJ2-1; cdr3_aa: CASSSLNNEQFF; cdr3_nt: TGTGCCAGCAGCTCCCTAAACAATGAGCAGTTCTTC
v_call: TRBV25-1; d_call: -; clone_size: -; j_call: TRBJ1-6; cdr3_aa: CASSDPLGVGNSPLHF; cdr3_nt: TGTGCCAGCAGTGACCCCCTCGGGGTTGGTAATTCACCCCTCCACTTT
v_call: TRBV5-1; d_call: -; clone_size: -; j_call: TRBJ1-4; cdr3_aa: CASSLVAGQIEKLFF; cdr3_nt: TGCGCCAGCAGCTTGGTGGCAGGGCAAATCGAAAAACTGTTTTTT
v_call: TRBV5-1; d_call: -; clone_size: -; j_call: TRBJ2-2; cdr3_aa: CASSLSRVPTGELFF; cdr3_nt: TGCGCCAGCAGCTTGAGCAGAGTCCCCACCGGGGAGCTGTTTTTT
v_call: TRBV5-1; d_call: -; clone_size: -; j_call: TRBJ1-3; cdr3_aa: CASSLDLAPGNTIYF; cdr3_nt: TGCGCCAGCAGCTTGGACCTAGCCCCTGGAAACACCATATATTTT
v_call: TRBV11-2; d_call: TRBD2; clone_size: -; j_call: TRBJ2-7; cdr3_aa: CASSVGLAGEGNYEQYF; cdr3_nt: TGTGCCAGCAGCGTCGGACTAGCGGGAGAAGGAAACTACGAGCAGTACTTC
v_call: TRBV9; d_call: TRBD2; clone_size: -; j_call: TRBJ2-3; cdr3_aa: CASSPRLAGGGGGTDTQYF; cdr3_nt: TGTGCCAGCAGCCCCCGACTAGCGGGAGGCGGGGGGGGCACAGATACGCAGTATTTT